The sequence of this TCR beta chain was determined in a study of blood T cell repertoires in COVID-19. Study-wide context: Sites in the United States, Italy and Spain provided acute and convalescent COVID-19 samples. The cDNA or gDNA used as material had been derived from T cells, B-cell-depleted T cells, or PBMCs.

CDR3 length: 14 amino acids. Trimming removed 8 bases at V and 6 bases at J, with 19 bases between. Germline lookup yields CDR1 MDHEN and CDR2 SYDVKM. Under the authors' procedure: The authors estimated nucleated cell counts from reference gene primer amplification. TCRdb's table, derived via immunoSEQ multiplex PCR, lists solely in-frame clones and lacks some. D and trimming were read from the DNA, whereas the V and J calls and clone size are those reported in that table. The sample has around 96,000 clones; 90% to 95% are singletons. The TCR originated in a human donor with active COVID-19. The donor label of this sample is uncertain. Input material: peripheral blood. This sequence joins TRBV28 and TRBJ1-2; perhaps TRBD1 as D (5 bases). The DNA for the CDR3 is TGTGCCAGCCGATCCGGGACTGTGGTCGATGGCTACACCTTC. Residues: CASRSGTVVDGYTF.